A selection of T cell receptor beta chains follows, all from one sample in a study of a mutant IDH1 vaccine in newly diagnosed glioma. Using immunoSEQ multiplex PCR, the repertoire was profiled, and TCRdb retains in-frame clones only, with some absent. The sample shows about 98,000 clones, over 85% of them seen only once. The source was PBMCs, collected from a glioma patient treated with radiotherapy, temozolomide or both. The receptors derive from a woman aged 45 to 65 with glioma. Each CDR3 is given with its conserved first and last residue. The D gene is left open where the match is weak. Size is omitted from some rows. Given values are once, few, many or a class for expanded clones.

D gene	V gene	J gene	clone size	CDR3 DNA	CDR3 protein
TRBD1	TRBV5-1	TRBJ2-7	-	TGCGCCAGCAGCTTGGGACAGGGCATGTGGGAGCAGTACTTC	CASSLGQGMWEQYF
-	TRBV6-1	TRBJ1-1	-	TGTGCCAGCAGTCCACGGACGAGACGGGTCACTGAAGCTTTCTTT	CASSPRTRRVTEAFF
-	TRBV2	TRBJ1-3	-	TGTGCCAGCAGTGAAGTGGAGGGGATGATCTCTGGAAACACCATATATTTT	CASSEVEGMISGNTIYF
-	TRBV19	TRBJ2-1	-	TGTGCCAGTAGTAGGGTGCCCAAGGGCTCCTACAATGAGCAGTTCTTC	CASSRVPKGSYNEQFF
TRBD2	TRBV15	TRBJ2-7	-	TGTGCCACCAGCAGAGAAGCGGGAGCCCTTATCTACGAGCAGTACTTC	CATSREAGALIYEQYF
TRBD1	TRBV11-2	TRBJ2-7	-	TGTGCCAGCAGTGAAGGGGGCGGCGAGCAGTACTTC	CASSEGGGEQYF
-	TRBV7-6	TRBJ2-2	-	TGTGCCAGCAGCCTGAACCCCGGGGAGCTGTTTTTT	CASSLNPGELFF
TRBD1	TRBV28	TRBJ2-7	-	TGTGCCGGGGGACAGGGGCTCTACGAGCAGTACTTC	CAGGQGLYEQYF
TRBD1	TRBV5-6	TRBJ2-3	-	TGTGCCAGCAGCTGGTTCCGGGACAGGGGGTCTTCCACAGATACGCAGTATTTT	CASSWFRDRGSSTDTQYF
TRBD1	TRBV27	TRBJ1-1	-	TGTGCCAGCAGTCTACAGACAGGGCACACTGAAGCTTTCTTT	CASSLQTGHTEAFF
TRBD1	TRBV6-1	TRBJ2-7	-	TGTGCCAGCAGAGGACAGGGGATTTACGAGCAGTACTTC	CASRGQGIYEQYF
TRBD2	TRBV6-6	TRBJ2-4	-	TGTGCCAGCAGAACTGGACTAGCGGGAGAGGGGGGCATTCAGTACTTC	CASRTGLAGEGGIQYF
TRBD1	TRBV4-2	TRBJ1-4	-	TGTGCCAGCAGCCAAACGGACAGGGAGGAAAAACTGTTTTTT	CASSQTDREEKLFF
-	TRBV5-1	TRBJ2-2	-	TGCGCCAGCAGCTTGGTGGTAGGGAGGCGGACCGGGGAGCTGTTTTTT	CASSLVVGRRTGELFF
TRBD2	TRBV11-3	TRBJ2-1	-	TGTGCCAGCAGCTTAGATAGGACTAGCGGGCTCAATGAGCAGTTCTTC	CASSLDRTSGLNEQFF
-	TRBV6-1	TRBJ2-7	few	TGTGCCAGCAGTGAGGACCTGACAGGCTCCTACGAGCAGTACTTC	CASSEDLTGSYEQYF
-	TRBV7-8	TRBJ1-5	-	TGTGCCAGCAGCATAAGAAGGTGGGGCAATCAGCCCCAGCATTTT	CASSIRRWGNQPQHF
-	TRBV5-1	TRBJ1-3	once	TGCGCCAGCAGCTTACAGGGCTCTGGAAACACCATATATTTT	CASSLQGSGNTIYF
-	TRBV7-2	TRBJ2-1	-	TGTGCCAGCAGTCAAAGGGTTCGCAATGAGCAGTTCTTC	CASSQRVRNEQFF
-	TRBV6-1	TRBJ2-7	-	TGTGCCAGCAGTGACAGGGTACCATACTACGAGCAGTACTTC	CASSDRVPYYEQYF
TRBD2	TRBV19	TRBJ2-7	-	TGTGCCAGTAGCTCCGGGACTATCTCCTACGAGCAGTACTTC	CASSSGTISYEQYF
-	TRBV30	TRBJ1-2	-	TGTGCCTGGAGTGTGGATTATGGCTACACCTTC	CAWSVDYGYTF
-	TRBV11-1	TRBJ2-1	-	TGTGCCAGCAGCTTAGAAGAATACAATGAGCAGTTCTTC	CASSLEEYNEQFF
-	TRBV2	TRBJ2-5	-	TGTGCCAGCAGTCCATCAGGGTACCAAGAGACCCAGTACTTC	CASSPSGYQETQYF
TRBD1	TRBV19	TRBJ1-1	few	TGTGCCAGTAGTATTCCGACAGGGGGTAGGCGTGAAGCTTTCTTT	CASSIPTGGRREAFF
TRBD1	TRBV5-5	TRBJ1-1	-	TGTGCCAGCAGCTTCTCACTCCAGACAGGGGGTGGGAACACTGAAGCTTTCTTT	CASSFSLQTGGGNTEAFF
-	TRBV7-9	TRBJ1-4	-	TGTGCCAGCAGCCTATCAACTAATGAAAAACTGTTTTTT	CASSLSTNEKLFF
-	TRBV6-5	TRBJ2-1	-	TGTGCCAGCAGTTACTCCAGCGGAGCCTACAATGAGCAGTTCTTC	CASSYSSGAYNEQFF
-	TRBV5-5	TRBJ2-5	-	TGTGCCAGCAGCTTGGGAACAAATTCCCCAGAGACCCAGTACTTC	CASSLGTNSPETQYF
-	TRBV7-9	TRBJ1-1	-	TGTGCCAGCAGCTTGGGCAGGGAGTACACTGAAGCTTTCTTT	CASSLGREYTEAFF
-	TRBV7-3	TRBJ1-1	-	TGTGCCAGCAGCTTAAAAGGCTCAAGGGGGACTGAAGCTTTCTTT	CASSLKGSRGTEAFF
TRBD2	TRBV7-9	TRBJ2-2	-	TGTGCCAGCAGCTTAGCTGTGCTAGCGGGAAACACCGGGGAGCTGTTTTTT	CASSLAVLAGNTGELFF
-	TRBV29-1	TRBJ2-3	-	TGCAGCGTTGAAGACAACACAGATACGCAGTATTTT	CSVEDNTDTQYF
-	TRBV4-2	TRBJ2-1	-	TGTGCCAGCAGCCAAGACAGGGATCGAGGCTACAATGAGCAGTTCTTC	CASSQDRDRGYNEQFF
TRBD1	TRBV29-1	TRBJ2-1	few	TGCAGCGGGACCCCGGGACAGGGAGACAATGAGCAGTTCTTC	CSGTPGQGDNEQFF
-	TRBV5-8	TRBJ2-7	-	TGTGCCAGCAGCATCCGGACGGGCTCCTACGAGCAGTACTTC	CASSIRTGSYEQYF
TRBD1	TRBV28	TRBJ1-4	once	TGTGCCAGCAGCGCACGGGGACAGGGCGTCATCACTAATGAAAAACTGTTTTTT	CASSARGQGVITNEKLFF
TRBD1	TRBV6-6	TRBJ1-2	-	TGTGCCAGCAGCTACTTGACAGGGGAGGATGGCTACACCTTC	CASSYLTGEDGYTF
-	TRBV27	TRBJ1-1	-	TGTGCCAGCTGGGATGGTTGGGCGGGGTGGACTGAAGCTTTCTTT	CASWDGWAGWTEAFF
-	TRBV28	TRBJ1-1	-	TGTGCCAGCACCCCAACAGCAGGGTGGGCCACTGAAGCTTTCTTT	CASTPTAGWATEAFF
TRBD1	TRBV7-8	TRBJ2-7	-	TGTGCCAGCAGGCCGGGGACAGTGGCCTACGAGCAGTACTTC	CASRPGTVAYEQYF
-	TRBV20-1	TRBJ2-7	-	TGCAGTGCTAGCCTAGCGAGGGAGCAGTACTTC	CSASLAREQYF
TRBD1	TRBV9	TRBJ1-6	-	TGTGCCAGCAGCGGAGGGGGCGATAATTCACCCCTCCACTTT	CASSGGGDNSPLHF
-	TRBV4-1	TRBJ1-5	-	TGCGCCAGCAGCCAAGAGGGAGGCGGGCCCCAGCATTTT	CASSQEGGGPQHF
-	TRBV27	TRBJ2-2	few	TGTGCCAGCAGACCCCTGCTCCGGGGAACCGGGGAGCTGTTTTTT	CASRPLLRGTGELFF
-	TRBV6-1	TRBJ1-5	-	TGTGCCAGCAATCAAGACGGATTTAGCAATCAGCCCCAGCATTTT	CASNQDGFSNQPQHF
-	TRBV7-8	TRBJ1-3	few	TGTGCCAGCAGCTTAAACAGTGGCTCTGGAAACACCATATATTTT	CASSLNSGSGNTIYF
TRBD1	TRBV15	TRBJ2-1	-	TGTGCCACCAGCCCTCCGTTGGACAGGGGGCAACACAATGAGCAGTTCTTC	CATSPPLDRGQHNEQFF
TRBD1	TRBV19	TRBJ2-7	-	TGTGCCAGTAGCCCGGGACAGGGGGGCTACGAGCAGTACTTC	CASSPGQGGYEQYF
-	TRBV19	TRBJ2-1	-	TGTGCCAGTAGTATTGTTGTAGCGACCTACAATGAGCAGTTCTTC	CASSIVVATYNEQFF
-	TRBV5-1	TRBJ2-5	-	TGCGCCAGCAGCTTGGAAGGGGAGGAGACCCAGTACTTC	CASSLEGEETQYF
TRBD1	TRBV5-1	TRBJ2-7	-	TGCGCCAGCAGCGCGGGGACAGGGGGTACCTACGAGCAGTACTTC	CASSAGTGGTYEQYF
TRBD1	TRBV27	TRBJ2-2	-	TGTGCCAGCAGTTTGACCATGGACAGGGAAGGCACCGGGGAGCTGTTTTTT	CASSLTMDREGTGELFF
TRBD1	TRBV27	TRBJ2-7	-	TGTGCCAGCGGATACGCCAGGGGGACACTTTACGAGCAGTACTTC	CASGYARGTLYEQYF